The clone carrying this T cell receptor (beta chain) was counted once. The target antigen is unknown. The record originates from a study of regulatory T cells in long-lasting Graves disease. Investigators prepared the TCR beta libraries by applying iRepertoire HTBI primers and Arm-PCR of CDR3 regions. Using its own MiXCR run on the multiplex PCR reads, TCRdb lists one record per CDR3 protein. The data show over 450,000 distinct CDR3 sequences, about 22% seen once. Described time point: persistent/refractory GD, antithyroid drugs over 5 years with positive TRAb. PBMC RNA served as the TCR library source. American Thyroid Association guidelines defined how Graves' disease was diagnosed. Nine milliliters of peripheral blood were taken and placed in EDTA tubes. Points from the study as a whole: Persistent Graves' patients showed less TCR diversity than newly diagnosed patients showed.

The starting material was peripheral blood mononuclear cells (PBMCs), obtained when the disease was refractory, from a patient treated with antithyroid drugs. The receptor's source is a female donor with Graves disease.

This CDR3 is CASSLLAGGDNEQFF. DNA for the CDR3: TGTGCCAGCAGTTTGCTAGCGGGAGGGGACAATGAGCAGTTCTTC. The chain couples TRBV27 to TRBJ2-1; 12 positions agree with TRBD2. Germline V gives CDR1 MNHEY, CDR2 SMNVEV (reference sequence). V gave up 3 bases and J gave up 5 bases; unmatched junction bases: 2. This CDR3 spans 15 amino acids.